One sample yielded the 30 T cell receptor beta chains listed below, sequenced in a study of tumor-infiltrating lymphocytes in oesophageal squamous cell carcinoma. Each CDR3 protein gets one entry after TCRdb re-called the PCR reads with MiXCR. Among approximately 9,800 distinct CDR3 sequences listed, 63% were seen once. Sequenced material: esophageal tumor tissue. These TCRs come from a female donor with esophageal squamous cell carcinoma.

This chain uses TRBV7-3 with TRBJ2-7, with a weak D call TRBD1 (6 bases). CDR1 is SGHTA and CDR2 is FQGTGA in the germline V gene. This CDR3 region has 13 residues. Trimming left V 3 bases short and J 4 bases short, with 10 bases between. The CDR3 loop is CASSFGRGYEQYF. The CDR3 DNA sequence: TGTGCCAGCAGCTTTGGCAGGGGATACGAGCAGTACTTC.

This chain joins TRBV12-3 or TRBV12-4 and TRBJ2-5, with D tentatively TRBD1 (6 bases). The CDR3 loop spans 18 amino acids. The germline V and J ends were trimmed by 5 bases and 2 bases, with 24 bases remaining between them. CDR3 DNA: TGTGCCAGCAGTGCTCCCGGAGTGGGGGCGCCGGGGCAAGAGACCCAGTACTTC. Its protein is CASSAPGVGAPGQETQYF.

This sequence joins TRBV6-1 and TRBJ2-7, with TRBD1 matching over 7 bases. This CDR3 comprises 14 residues. Germline V gene data show CDR1 as MNHNS and CDR2 as SASEGT. V shed 9 bases and J 3 bases; nucleotides not matched to a gene: 11. DNA for the CDR3: TGTGCCAGGGGAGAAGAGGACAGGAGCTACGAGCAGTACTTC. This encodes CARGEEDRSYEQYF.

The table lists this clonotype with many counts. J is TRBJ2-1 and V is TRBV6-2 or TRBV6-3; a weak D match, TRBD2 (6 bases). Germline V gene sequence: CDR1 MNHEY, CDR2 SVGEGT. This CDR3 comprises 15 residues. Deletions cut 4 bases from V and 4 bases from J, with 14 bases between. The CDR3 sequence: CASSLDGGRYNEQFF. The DNA for the CDR3 is TGTGCCAGCAGTTTGGATGGGGGGAGGTACAATGAGCAGTTCTTC.

The chain has TRBV10-3 and TRBJ2-3, with 13 bases matching TRBD2. The last part of the DNA fits TRBJ2-5 better; the J call may be wrong. The CDR3 is 14 residues long. CDR1 is ENHRY and CDR2 is SYGVKD in the germline V gene. The CDR3 coding sequence is TGTGCCATCAGGGGGACTAGCGGGGAGGAGACCCAGTACTTC. This translates into CAIRGTSGEETQYF.

J is TRBJ2-2 and V is TRBV12-3 or TRBV12-4; 13 nucleotides align to TRBD2. Losses at the gene ends were 5 bases for V and 0 bases for J; bases not matched to a gene: 3. The CDR3 is made up of 17 amino acids. CDR3 sequence reads: CASSRTSGGTNTGELFF. The CDR3 bases are TGTGCCAGCAGTCGGACTAGCGGGGGTACGAACACCGGGGAGCTGTTTTTT.

A few counts support this clonotype. The J gene is TRBJ2-3, the V gene TRBV7-2; D ambiguous. Looked up from germline, CDR1 is SGHTA and CDR2 is FQGNSA. The V gene lost 2 bases and the J gene lost 6 bases, with 9 bases spanning the gap. The CDR3 length is 13 residues. Written as DNA, the CDR3 is TGTGCCAGCAGCTTACCGCAAGCGGATACGCAGTATTTT. Translated, it gives CASSLPQADTQYF. Combining the CDR3 with reference TRBV7-2 and TRBJ2-3 gives the whole variable domain GAGVSQSPSNKVTEKGKDVELRCDPISGHTALYWYRQSLGQGLEFLIYFQGNSAPDKSGLPSDRFSAERTGGSVSTLTIQRTQQEDSAVYLCASSLPQADTQYFGPGTRLTVL.

This clonotype was found a few times. The chain couples TRBV7-4 to TRBJ2-2; 8 bases are a match to TRBD1. The V and J ends lost 6 bases and 6 bases, in that order; junction bases with no gene match: 9. CDR3 length equals 15 residues. Germline values: CDR1 SGHVT, CDR2 SQSDAQ. The CDR3 spells CASRPPGQVSGELFF. The CDR3 DNA sequence: TGTGCCAGCAGGCCGCCGGGACAGGTTTCCGGGGAGCTGTTTTTT.

This clonotype was picked up a small number of times. This rearrangement joins TRBV7-6 to TRBJ2-3, with 9 positions matching TRBD2. Germline CDR1 SGHVS, CDR2 FNYEAQ. The trim removed 5 bases at V and 2 bases at J, leaving 11 bases unmatched. The length of the CDR3 is 17 residues. In DNA form, the CDR3 reads TGTGCCAGCAGCCCGGCGGAGCTAGCGGGATACACAGATACGCAGTATTTT. Protein: CASSPAELAGYTDTQYF.

In its sample, this clonotype was seen a few times. Since no conserved phenylalanine or tryptophan closes the CDR3, a read error is the likely cause. The limits of the CDR3 on the DNA are not certain, so only TCRdb's listed CDR3 is given. The rearrangement joins TRBV28 to TRBJ2-7; TRBD1 is taken as the D call from the table, unchecked against the DNA. Including both end residues, the CDR3 is 17 amino acids long. Germline V lookup: CDR1 MDHEN, CDR2 SYDVKM. The CDR3 reads CASSSYRGLVDGYTFGS.

The chain has TRBV7-3 and TRBJ2-1; 14 bases agree with TRBD2. V lost 5 bases and J lost 6; bases outside the gene matches: 9. CDR1 and CDR2 (germline): SGHTA, FQGTGA. The CDR3 is 17 amino acids. This CDR3 is CASSQTSGRAWGNEQFF. The CDR3 DNA reads as TGTGCCAGCAGCCAGACTAGCGGGAGGGCCTGGGGCAATGAGCAGTTCTTC.

By sample share, this clonotype is medium-sized. This may stem from a read error, because a much larger clone lies one nucleotide away. The CDR3 DNA reads TGTGCCAGCAGCTTGGTAAAGGGCTCCTACAATGAGCAGTACTTC. Translated: CASSLVKGSYNEQYF. The V and J genes are TRBV7-2 and TRBJ2-1, with no clear D. The DNA end is a closer match to TRBJ2-7, so the J assignment may be wrong. The CDR3 totals 15 residues. Germline V gives CDR1 SGHTA, CDR2 FQGNSA.

J is TRBJ1-2 and V is TRBV24-1, with a weak D call TRBD1 (7 bases). The J call may be mistaken, given a closer DNA end match to TRBJ2-5. The CDR3 extends over 14 amino acids. Germline V CDR1 and CDR2: KGHDR, SFDVKD. In nucleotides, the CDR3 is TGTGCCACGGGACAGTCCTCGGGGGTGGAGACCCAGTACTTC. Translation: CATGQSSGVETQYF.

The chain links TRBV6-4 to TRBJ2-5; 9 bases line up with TRBD2. The J call may be incorrect, as the DNA end agrees better with TRBJ2-1. Germline loops: CDR1 MRHNA, CDR2 SNTAGT. The CDR3 consists of 18 residues. CDR3 nucleotide sequence: TGTGCCAGCAGTGAAGCCCTTTTACCGGGGCGGGGGGGCAATGAGCAGTTCTTC. Its protein product is CASSEALLPGRGGNEQFF.

The rearrangement uses TRBV7-3 and TRBJ2-1, with TRBD2 matching 7 bases. CDR3 length equals 17 residues. Trimming removed 5 bases from V and 1 base from J; junction bases left unmatched: 11. Germline V lookup: CDR1 SGHTA, CDR2 FQGTGA. CDR3 amino acids: CASSPRASGSSYNEQFF. The DNA of the CDR3 is TGTGCCAGCAGCCCCCGGGCTAGCGGCTCATCCTACAATGAGCAGTTCTTC. Based on the CDR3 plus reference TRBV7-3 and TRBJ2-1, the full variable domain is GAGVSQTPSNKVTEKGKYVELRCDPISGHTALYWYRQSLGQGPEFLIYFQGTGAADDSGLPNDRFFAVRPEGSVSTLKIQRTERGDSAVYLCASSPRASGSSYNEQFFGPGTRLTVL.

This chain uses TRBV19 with TRBJ2-4, with 9 nucleotides matching TRBD1. Matching the DNA end better, TRBJ2-5 makes the J call doubtful. CDR3 length: 13 amino acids. In germline, CDR1 is LNHDA, CDR2 SQIVND (reference sequence). DNA for the CDR3: TGTGCCAGTAGACAGGGGGCGTTAGAGACCCAGTACTTC. Protein: CASRQGALETQYF.

The V call is TRBV28, the J call TRBJ2-1, with 13 positions matching TRBD2. The end of the DNA is better explained by TRBJ2-7, so the J call may be wrong. CDR1 and CDR2 (germline): MDHEN, SYDVKM. This CDR3 has 15 residues. CDR3 residues: CASSPPGLAGYEQYF. Written as DNA, the CDR3 is TGTGCCAGCAGCCCTCCGGGACTAGCGGGATACGAGCAGTACTTC.

The genes are TRBV5-6 and TRBJ2-5; D gene ambiguous. The J call is doubtful: the DNA matches TRBJ2-7 better. The CDR3 has 14 residues. The germline CDR1 and CDR2 sequences are SGHDT and YYEEEE. Written as DNA, the CDR3 is TGTGCCAGCAGCCTGGGGTCAGGCTCCTACGAGCAGTACTTC. Translation gives CASSLGSGSYEQYF.

The rearrangement joins TRBV6-2 or TRBV6-3 to TRBJ2-7, with 8 nucleotides matching TRBD2. The assigned J gene may be wrong: the sequence end matches TRBJ2-1 better. The CDR3 sequence is 15 residues long. Looked up from germline, CDR1 is MNHEY and CDR2 is SVGEGT. The CDR3: CASRGLGSSYNEQFF. The DNA of the CDR3 is TGTGCCAGCAGGGGACTAGGGAGCTCCTACAATGAGCAGTTCTTC.

The chain couples TRBV12-3 or TRBV12-4 to TRBJ2-1; D remains ambiguous. The last part of the DNA fits TRBJ2-5 better; the J call may be wrong. The CDR3 has 12 amino acids. CDR3 sequence (DNA): TGTGCCAGCAGTTTATTTGCGGAGACCCAGTACTTC. Translating gives CASSLFAETQYF.

The V call is TRBV7-2, the J call TRBJ2-3, with D maybe TRBD2 (5 bases). V lost 3 bases and J lost 14, with 24 bases in between. Germline CDR1 is SGHTA and CDR2 is FQGNSA. This CDR3 has 15 residues. The DNA of the CDR3 is TGTGCCAGCAGCTTCGGTAGCTCGAACACCGGGGAGCTGTATTTT. Its protein product is CASSFGSSNTGELYF. Filled out from reference TRBV7-2 and TRBJ2-3, the complete variable domain reads GAGVSQSPSNKVTEKGKDVELRCDPISGHTALYWYRQSLGQGLEFLIYFQGNSAPDKSGLPSDRFSAERTGGSVSTLTIQRTQQEDSAVYLCASSFGSSNTGELYFGPGTRLTVL.

V and J are TRBV5-5 and TRBJ2-6; 8 positions match TRBD1. This CDR3 contains 16 residues. Trimming at V came to 3 bases and at J to 1 base, leaving 3 bases not matched to a gene. Germline values: CDR1 SGHKS, CDR2 YYEKEE (reference sequence). CDR3 region: CASSSGQVSGANVLTF. In DNA form, the CDR3 reads TGTGCCAGCAGCTCGGGACAGGTTTCTGGGGCCAACGTCCTGACTTTC.

J is TRBJ2-1 and V is TRBV11-2; D may be TRBD1 (5 bases). Deletions cut 5 bases from V and 9 bases from J, with 17 bases between. The CDR3 is made up of 14 amino acids. Germline values: CDR1 SGHAT, CDR2 FQNNGV. The CDR3 loop reads CASSPRRIDSEQFF. Here the CDR3 DNA reads TGTGCCAGCAGCCCCCGGCGCATTGACAGTGAGCAGTTCTTC. The whole variable domain, filled in from reference TRBV11-2 and TRBJ2-1, reads EAGVAQSPRYKIIEKRQSVAFWCNPISGHATLYWYQQILGQGPKLLIQFQNNGVVDDSQLPKDRFSAERLKGVDSTLKIQPAKLEDSAVYLCASSPRRIDSEQFFGPGTRLTVL.

This clonotype was recorded many times. This may arise from a read error, as a much more abundant clone is one base away. The V gene is TRBV7-2, the J gene TRBJ2-5, with TRBD1 matching 8 bases. Germline CDR1 SGHTA, CDR2 FQGNSA. The CDR3 loop spans 15 amino acids. J lost 11 bases, V lost 2 bases, and 13 bases had no gene match. The CDR3 spells CASSLRTGKHNEQYF. CDR3 bases: TGTGCCAGCAGCTTAAGGACAGGGAAGCACAATGAGCAGTACTTC.

This chain links TRBV7-8 with TRBJ1-5; 7 bases line up with TRBD1. Germline V gene lookup returns CDR1 SGHVS and CDR2 FQNEAQ. V lost 5 bases to trimming and J lost 6 bases; unmatched junction nucleotides: 16. This CDR3 contains 17 residues. Here the CDR3 DNA reads TGTGCCAGCAGCCCAACGACATTACAGGGGAGATTTCAGCCCCAGCATTTT. As protein: CASSPTTLQGRFQPQHF.

J is TRBJ2-7 and V is TRBV6-8; D might be TRBD1 (6 bases). Germline assignment: CDR1 MNHGY and CDR2 SAAAGT. V lost 5 bases to trimming and J lost 7 bases, with 18 bases between them. The CDR3 runs to 14 residues. The CDR3 DNA reads TGTGCCAGCAGTCTAGGGGGAGCCTACAATGAGCAGTACTTC. Translation: CASSLGGAYNEQYF.

This clonotype was recorded only once. The V call is TRBV11-2, the J call TRBJ2-3; D might be TRBD2 (5 bases). The CDR3 sequence is 12 residues long. Germline V lookup: CDR1 SGHAT, CDR2 FQNNGV. Trimming cost V 5 bases and J 7 bases, with 10 bases left between them. The CDR3 DNA reads TGTGCCAGCAGCCCGGACTCCCATACGCAGTATTTT. This encodes CASSPDSHTQYF.

This clonotype has more than one count but fewer than ten. The chain couples TRBV7-9 to TRBJ2-4; D call uncertain. The DNA matches TRBJ2-7 better at its end, which makes the J call doubtful. Looked up from germline, CDR1 is SEHNR and CDR2 is FQNEAQ (reference sequence). This CDR3 spans 16 amino acids. In DNA, the CDR3 is TGTGCCAGCAGCCGCCCCCAGGCAGGTCGCTCCTACGAGCAGTACTTC. It codes for CASSRPQAGRSYEQYF.

This clonotype was observed a handful of times. The chain is built from TRBV7-3 and TRBJ2-2; a possible D gene is TRBD2 (6 bases). CDR3 length equals 16 residues. The germline CDR1 and CDR2 sequences are SGHTA and FQGTGA. The germline V and J ends were trimmed by 1 base and 3 bases, with 12 bases remaining between them. CDR3 sequence: CASSLSAAGHTGELFF. In DNA, the CDR3 is TGTGCCAGCAGCTTAAGCGCGGCGGGGCACACCGGGGAGCTGTTTTTT.

The CDR3 protein is CASSLRQGAENEQFF. The DNA for the CDR3 is TGTGCCAGCAGTTTAAGGCAGGGGGCTGAAAATGAGCAGTTCTTC. This sequence joins TRBV12-3 or TRBV12-4 and TRBJ2-1, with 8 bases fitting TRBD1. The V segment lost 2 bases and the J segment 7 bases; nucleotides outside the gene matches: 7. The CDR3 loop spans 15 amino acids.